This T cell receptor beta chain was sequenced during a study of cytomegalovirus exposure and HLA in healthy donors. V dropped 4 bases and J dropped 3; count of bases not matched to a gene: 9. The CDR3 loop spans 16 amino acids. The germline V gene encodes CDR1 SGHAT and CDR2 FQNNGV. Primers included in the PCR were 60 Vbeta and 13 Jbeta primers. Using immunoSEQ multiplex PCR, the repertoire was profiled, and TCRdb retains in-frame clones only, with some absent. The sample lists 110,000 or so clones; 60% to 80% were seen once. Sequencing input: PBMCs. This chain links TRBV11-2 with TRBJ2-4; the match to TRBD2 covers 7 bases. The receptor was derived from a young man in good health and CMV-seropositive. The CDR3, as DNA: TGTGCCAGCAGCTATTTATTGTCGGGGGGCAAAAACATTCAGTACTTC. This encodes CASSYLLSGGKNIQYF.